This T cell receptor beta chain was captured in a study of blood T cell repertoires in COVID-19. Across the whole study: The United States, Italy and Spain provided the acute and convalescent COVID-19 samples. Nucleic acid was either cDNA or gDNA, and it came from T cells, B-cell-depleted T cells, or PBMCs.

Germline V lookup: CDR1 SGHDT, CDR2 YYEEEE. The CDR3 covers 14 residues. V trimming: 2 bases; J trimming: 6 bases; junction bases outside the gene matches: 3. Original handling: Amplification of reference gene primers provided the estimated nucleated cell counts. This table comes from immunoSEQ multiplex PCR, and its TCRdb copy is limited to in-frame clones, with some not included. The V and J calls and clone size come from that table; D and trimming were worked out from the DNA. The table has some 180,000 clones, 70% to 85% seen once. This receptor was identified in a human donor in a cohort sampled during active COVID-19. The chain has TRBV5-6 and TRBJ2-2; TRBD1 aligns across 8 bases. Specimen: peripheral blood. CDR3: CASSLQGESGELFF. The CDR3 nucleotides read TGTGCCAGCAGCTTACAGGGGGAATCCGGGGAGCTGTTTTTT.